This T cell receptor (beta chain) was recovered during a study of response to subunit inactivated influenza vaccine. V was trimmed by 3 bases and J by 9 bases, leaving 20 bases between them. Germline lookup yields CDR1 KGHDR and CDR2 SFDVKD. This CDR3 contains 16 residues. TCRdb reprocessed the RT-PCR reads via MiXCR and lists one record per CDR3 protein. The data hold hundreds of thousands of distinct CDR3 sequences, with around 11% observed a single time. The table lists this clonotype with a few counts. The same data also went into a second study, on T cells expressing NK-cell markers. From that study: UMIs accompanied the 5'RACE template switching by which TCR beta cDNA was made.

The TCR sequence derives from a man aged 45-60 years who received an inactivated influenza vaccine. J is TRBJ2-1 and V is TRBV24-1; D ambiguous. Sequencing used PBMCs from blood, obtained on the day of vaccination. The chain's CDR3 is CATSDPKRLHNGEQFF. DNA for the CDR3: TGTGCCACCAGTGATCCTAAGAGGCTCCACAATGGTGAGCAGTTCTTC.